This TCR beta chain was documented in a study of spatial heterogeneity in lung cancer. Time point of the sample: sample taken at primary tumor resection. The sample holds many counts of this clonotype. Its target is not known. The CDR3 runs 16 residues. Germline-derived CDR1 and CDR2 are SGHDN and FVKESK. The V and J ends lost 4 bases and 1 base respectively, with 16 bases between them. Regarding the study as a whole: Counts of expanded intratumoral alpha and beta TCRs tracked tumor mutation counts.

MiXCR was run by TCRdb on the 5' RACE reads, yielding one entry per CDR3 protein. This table holds under 20,000 distinct CDR3 sequences, about 7% found once. This rearrangement joins TRBV14 to TRBJ1-2, with D perhaps matching TRBD1 (5 bases). This TCR was recovered from a female donor with early-stage non-small cell lung cancer. The sequencing here drew on lung tumor tissue, taken at surgery. CDR3 DNA: TGTGCCAGCAGCCCCTACCGGGACGGGCGTAACTATGGCTACACCTTC. It is translated as CASSPYRDGRNYGYTF. The full variable domain, rest sourced from reference TRBV14 and TRBJ1-2, is EAGVTQFPSHSVIEKGQTVTLRCDPISGHDNLYWYRRVMGKEIKFLLHFVKESKQDESGMPNNRFLAERTGGTYSTLKVQPAELEDSGVYFCASSPYRDGRNYGYTFGSGTRLTVV.